This T cell receptor (beta chain) was sequenced for a study of T cell repertoires in cytomegalovirus infection. Each CDR3 protein gets one entry after TCRdb re-called the reads with MiXCR. The data contain about 140,000 distinct CDR3 sequences, under 8.5% of them singletons. There are many counts of this clonotype. V lost 5 bases and J lost 0, with 8 bases in between. The CDR3 has 14 amino acids. CDR1 is SGHTA, CDR2 FQGNSA, per germline. V gene TRBV7-2 combines with J gene TRBJ1-3, with D unresolved. Sample: PBMCs. This sequence originates from a human donor in good health (CMV status not recorded). Some clones in this sample may be carry-over from other donors' samples. The CDR3 loop reads CASSRDNSGNTIYF. DNA for the CDR3: TGTGCCAGCAGCAGAGACAACTCTGGAAACACCATATATTTT.